The entry below describes one TCR beta chain. The specificity of this receptor is unknown. Base qualities are not recorded, but no much larger clone differs from it by a single base. This entry belongs to a study of OX40 agonist ivuxolimab in advanced cancers. For the study in its entirety: The costimulatory receptor OX40 (CD134) was targeted by ivuxolimab, a fully human IgG2 agonistic monoclonal antibody. Intravenous ivuxolimab was administered to patients every 2 weeks at six dose levels: 0.01, 0.1, 0.3, 1.5, 3 and 10 mg/kg. In the dose-escalation cohort, over 65% of patients were male, and the mean age was approximately 60 years, with a range of roughly 23 to 85. Patients were allowed to have had prior anti-PD-1, anti-PD-L1 or anti-CTLA-4 therapy, and around 43% of the dose-escalation patients had been treated with checkpoint inhibitors. Among the 52 dose-escalation patients, 19 had hepatocellular carcinoma, around 15 melanoma, 9 renal cell carcinoma and 9 head and neck cancer. Partial responses were achieved by three dose-escalation patients, of whom one had hepatocellular carcinoma and two had cutaneous melanoma. The paper reports the monotherapy dose-escalation portion (N of about 52 patients) of the phase I ivuxolimab trial. The purpose of peripheral TCRbeta sequencing was to test whether ivuxolimab changed TCR sequence diversity and led to clonal T-cell expansion.

Beyond this particular receptor, the publication reports: Low levels of normalized T-cell clonal expansion were also seen in some patients who did not respond. After ivuxolimab, expanded clones were on average more numerous among CD8+ T cells than among CD4+ T cells. Partial responders in the 0.1-3.0 mg/kg groups had among the lowest normalized peripheral clonal expansion, especially among CD8+ T cells. The antigen specificity of the clonally expanded peripheral T cells was not determined. At doses of 0.1 to 3.0 mg/kg, clonal expansion of both CD4+ and CD8+ T cells in blood was seen between baseline and week 6.

Patients with autoimmune disease history or receiving systemic immunosuppression were excluded from the trial. Peripheral blood for TCR sequencing was collected from all dose cohorts at baseline, on cycle 4 day 1, and on cycle 7 day 1. The samples were drawn from a first-in-human, open-label, multicenter phase I dose-escalation trial of ivuxolimab. Adults with locally advanced or metastatic melanoma, renal cell, hepatocellular, or head and neck squamous cell carcinoma were enrolled in the trial. Before TCR sequencing, CD4+ T cells and CD8+ T cells from peripheral blood were sorted into separate populations. V is trimmed back by 6 bases and J by 10 bases, and the junction contains 19 bases that no gene match accounts for. CDR1 SEHNR and CDR2 FQNEAQ were looked up in the germline V gene (reference sequence). The CDR3 holds 17 amino acids from the cysteine to the phenylalanine. Left in the record is the CDR3 DNA by itself, 51 bases read in frame from the first base.

Genomic DNA was isolated from the sorted cells so that the TCRbeta CDR3 region could be sequenced. The immunoSEQ Assay was used to sequence the TCRbeta CDR3 regions. Entries here come from immuneACCESS through TCRdb and include only in-frame sequences with V and J called. Some clones fail to appear in such tables; in the studies checked, an unresolved V gene covers under half of the shortfall, and the cause of the remainder is unknown. Across this sample there are some 86,000 clones, with 91% seen only once. Around 7% of the sample comes from the top ten. The source was CD4+ or CD8+ T cells sorted from blood, collected in a trial of the OX40 agonist ivuxolimab. The receptor chain draws on TRBV7-9 and TRBJ2-1; 9 central nucleotides agree with TRBD2. The receptor comes from an adult with an advanced solid tumor such as melanoma, head and neck, liver or kidney cancer. The CDR3 corresponds to CASRTGRAAREGEEQFF. Here is the DNA: TGTGCCAGCAGAACGGGCAGGGCGGCGCGGGAGGGAGAGGAGCAGTTCTTC. Reference TRBV7-9 and TRBJ2-1 proteins supply the regions before and after the CDR3; the full variable domain is: DTGVSQNPRHKITKRGQNVTFRCDPISEHNRLYWYRQTLGQGPEFLTYFQNEAQLEKSRLLSDRFSAERPKGSFSTLEIQRTEQGDSAMYLCASRTGRAAREGEEQFFGPGTRLTVL.